Presented here are 12 T cell receptor beta chains from one specimen sequenced in a study of T cells in Graves' hyperthyroidism and ophthalmopathy. Amplified regions were TCR beta CDR3 sequences from RNA transcripts. HTBI primers were employed in a first-round RT-PCR of the TCR CDR3. TCRdb ran MiXCR on the multiplex PCR reads and lists one entry per CDR3 protein. The profile shows hundreds of thousands of distinct CDR3 sequences, roughly 45% of them singletons. Sequencing was carried out using peripheral blood or thyroid tissue (not recorded which). The source is an adult man with Graves' disease, either hyperthyroidism or ophthalmopathy (not recorded which).

The gene calls are TRBV25-1 and TRBJ1-6; 8 nucleotides line up with TRBD1. V shed 4 bases, J shed 6 bases, and the junction held 8 bases outside the gene matches. CDR1 is MGHDK, CDR2 SYGVNS, per germline. The CDR3 is made up of 16 amino acids. DNA of the CDR3: TGTGCCAGCAGTGCTGGAGGACAGGGAGGTAATTCACCCCTCCACTTT. Encoded protein: CASSAGGQGGNSPLHF.

This clonotype was picked up one time. The chain employs TRBV5-1 and TRBJ2-7; weak D call: TRBD2 (6 bases). Germline V CDR1 and CDR2: SGHRS, YFSETQ. Trimming pared 4 bases from V and 9 bases from J, leaving 23 bases between. CDR3 length: 15 residues. CDR3: CASSTEGLAGRVQYF. The CDR3 DNA is TGCGCCAGCAGCACGGAGGGGCTCGCCGGGAGAGTGCAGTACTTC.

This clonotype was detected a few times. The chain links TRBV5-5 to TRBJ2-7; 8 positions match TRBD2. CDR1 and CDR2 from the germline V gene are SGHKS and YYEKEE (reference sequence). This CDR3 has 15 residues. Trimming cost V 5 bases and J 5 bases; bases outside gene matches: 12. The CDR3 DNA follows: TGTGCCAGCAGGGGACTAGGACACCTTACTAACGAGCAGTACTTC. Amino acids: CASRGLGHLTNEQYF. The entire variable domain, with the rest obtained from reference TRBV5-5 and TRBJ2-7, is as follows: DAGVTQSPTHLIKTRGQQVTLRCSPISGHKSVSWYQQVLGQGPQFIFQYYEKEERGRGNFPDRFSARQFPNYSSELNVNALLLGDSALYLCASRGLGHLTNEQYFGPGTRLTVT.

In its sample, this clonotype was seen once. At one of its ends the junction is not consistent with the germline gene, which may arise from a read error. This chain connects TRBV6-5 to TRBJ2-7, with TRBD1 matching over 7 bases. In germline, CDR1 is MNHEY, CDR2 SVGAGI. The CDR3 is 17 amino acids. CDR3 sequence reads: CAISYSAGGFSSYEQYF. The CDR3, as DNA: TGTGCCATCAGTTACTCGGCAGGGGGTTTCAGCTCCTACGAGCAGTACTTC.

Points on this clonotype: As the CDR3 is not closed by the conserved phenylalanine or tryptophan, this likely results from a read error. The DNA is left out, because the CDR3 cannot be placed on it with certainty; the CDR3 is given as TCRdb lists it. This sequence joins TRBV5-1 and TRBJ2-7; the table's TRBD1 call for D was not verified on the DNA. From germline, CDR1 is SGHRS and CDR2 YFSETQ. The CDR3 comprises 9 residues, both ends counted. The CDR3 here is CASSLPTGT.

This clonotype was counted ten times or more. The rearrangement joins TRBV7-3 to TRBJ2-7; TRBD2 is a possible D gene (6 bases). Germline V gene lookup returns CDR1 SGHTA and CDR2 FQGTGA. Deletions cut 5 bases from V and 6 bases from J, with 14 bases between. The CDR3 sequence is 13 residues long. The CDR3 sequence: CASSPRVGGEQYF. The CDR3 DNA reads as TGTGCCAGCAGCCCAAGGGTGGGAGGCGAGCAGTACTTC.

The chain couples TRBV10-3 to TRBJ2-5; a possible D gene is TRBD2 (6 bases). Germline CDR1 and CDR2: ENHRY and SYGVKD. The length of the CDR3 is 16 residues. Deletions cut 5 bases from V and 5 bases from J, with 21 bases between. As DNA, the CDR3 is TGTGCCATCAGTTTTTCCTTTACTAGCAGGGAGGAGACCCAGTACTTC. Translated: CAISFSFTSREETQYF.

This clonotype has at least ten counts. The rearrangement uses TRBV19 and TRBJ2-7; D is perhaps TRBD1 (5 bases). The CDR3 length is 11 residues. V was trimmed by 5 bases and J by 9 bases, leaving 11 bases between them. Per germline, CDR1 LNHDA and CDR2 SQIVND (reference sequence). Written as DNA, the CDR3 is TGTGCCAGTAGTCTTCGACAGATGCAGTACTTC. Its translation: CASSLRQMQYF. Variable domain in full (rest from reference TRBV19 and TRBJ2-7): DGGITQSPKYLFRKEGQNVTLSCEQNLNHDAMYWYRQDPGQGLRLIYYSQIVNDFQKGDIAEGYSVSREKKESFPLTVTSAQKNPTAFYLCASSLRQMQYFGPGTRLTVT.

The V gene is TRBV20-1, the J gene TRBJ2-7, with 9 bases identical to TRBD1. The CDR3 has 14 residues. Germline values: CDR1 DFQATT, CDR2 SNEGSKA (reference sequence). V lost 3 bases and J lost 1; bases outside the gene matches: 4. The CDR3 loop reads CSARGTGISYEQYF. The CDR3 nucleotides read TGCAGTGCTAGGGGGACAGGGATTTCCTACGAGCAGTACTTC.

V usage is TRBV7-2 and J usage is TRBJ2-5; D gene uncertain. From germline, CDR1 is SGHTA and CDR2 FQGNSA. The CDR3 spans 12 residues. V was clipped by 6 bases and J by 5 bases, with 10 bases between them. For the CDR3, the DNA is TGTGCCAGCAGTTTATATTGGGAGACCCAGTACTTC. Protein sequence: CASSLYWETQYF. The full variable domain, rest sourced from reference TRBV7-2 and TRBJ2-5, is GAGVSQSPSNKVTEKGKDVELRCDPISGHTALYWYRQSLGQGLEFLIYFQGNSAPDKSGLPSDRFSAERTGGSVSTLTIQRTQQEDSAVYLCASSLYWETQYFGPGTRLLVL.

On this clonotype itself: At one boundary the junction diverges from the germline segment, which might be a read error. This sequence joins TRBV10-3 and TRBJ2-2; D tentatively fits TRBD1 or TRBD2 (6 bases each). The CDR3 covers 15 residues. The germline gives CDR1 ENHRY, CDR2 SYGVKD. CDR3 protein: CASSYEGGRTGELFF. CDR3 sequence (DNA): TGTGCCAGCAGTTACGAGGGGGGCAGGACCGGGGAGCTGTTTTTT.

This clonotype was observed at least ten times. V gene TRBV10-3 combines with J gene TRBJ2-5; D is unclear. The CDR3 is 14 residues long. Germline assignment: CDR1 ENHRY and CDR2 SYGVKD. The V end was cut by 4 bases, the J end by 2 bases, with 11 bases between. The CDR3 coding sequence is TGTGCCATCAGTGCTTCGGAACTACAAGAGACCCAGTACTTC. It codes for CAISASELQETQYF.